This T cell receptor beta chain was documented in a study of radiation and T cells in renal cell carcinoma. Notes on the study in general: In blood, top tumor clones expanded by 2 weeks, shrinking by 4.

Sequencing was performed with immunoSEQ multiplex PCR; in TCRdb, only in-frame clones are kept and a portion is missing. The sample has roughly 130,000 clones, more than 75% seen once. In this sample, this clone turned up once. Its antigen remains unidentified. As for time point: blood 2 weeks post-SBRT. The treatment here: 15 Gy SBRT to primary tumor, nephrectomy 4 weeks later. The patient's renal cell carcinoma had clear cell pathology. The source material was blood, sampled from a patient whose treatment included radiotherapy and nephrectomy. The sequence derives from a woman in her 70s with renal cell carcinoma.

This CDR3 is CASSSRQGGTDTQYF. The CDR3 nucleotides read TGTGCCAGCAGCTCGAGACAGGGTGGGACAGATACGCAGTATTTT. The V call is TRBV5-4, the J call TRBJ2-3, with 7 bases identical to TRBD1. This CDR3 has 15 residues. J gave up 3 bases and V 3 bases, and 7 bases lay outside the gene matches. Per the germline V gene, CDR1 is SGHNT and CDR2 is YYREEE (reference sequence).